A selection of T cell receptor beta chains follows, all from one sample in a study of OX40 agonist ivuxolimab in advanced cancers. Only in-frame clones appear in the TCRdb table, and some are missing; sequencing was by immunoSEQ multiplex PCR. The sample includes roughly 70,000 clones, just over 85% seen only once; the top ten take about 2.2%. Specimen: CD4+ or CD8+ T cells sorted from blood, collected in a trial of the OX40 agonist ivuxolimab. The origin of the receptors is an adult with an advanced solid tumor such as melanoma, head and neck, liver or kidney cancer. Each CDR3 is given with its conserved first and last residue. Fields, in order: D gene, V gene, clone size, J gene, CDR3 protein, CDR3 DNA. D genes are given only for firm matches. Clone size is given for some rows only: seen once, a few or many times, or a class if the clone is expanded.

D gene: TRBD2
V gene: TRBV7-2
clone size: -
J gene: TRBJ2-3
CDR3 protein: CASSFRSGGGTDTQYF
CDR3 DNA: TGTGCCAGCAGCTTTCGTAGCGGGGGAGGCACAGATACGCAGTATTTT

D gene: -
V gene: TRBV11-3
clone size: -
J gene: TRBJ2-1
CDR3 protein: CASSLTTNEQFF
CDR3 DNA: TGTGCCAGCAGCTTAACGACTAATGAGCAGTTCTTC

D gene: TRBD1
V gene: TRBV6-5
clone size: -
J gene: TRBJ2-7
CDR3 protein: CATSPGQGAWEQYF
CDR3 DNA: TGTGCCACCTCTCCGGGACAGGGGGCATGGGAGCAGTACTTC

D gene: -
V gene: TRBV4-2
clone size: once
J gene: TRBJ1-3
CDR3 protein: CASSQDKGAGNTIYF
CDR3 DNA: TGTGCCAGCAGCCAAGATAAGGGCGCTGGAAACACCATATATTTT

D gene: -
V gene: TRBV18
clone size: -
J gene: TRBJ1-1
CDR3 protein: CASSRGLKGSTEAFF
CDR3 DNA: TGTGCCAGCTCACGGGGCCTGAAGGGTTCGACTGAAGCTTTCTTT

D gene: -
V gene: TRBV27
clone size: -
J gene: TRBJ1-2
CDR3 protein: CASSLSETSYGYTF
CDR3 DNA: TGTGCCAGCAGTTTATCCGAAACATCCTATGGCTACACCTTC

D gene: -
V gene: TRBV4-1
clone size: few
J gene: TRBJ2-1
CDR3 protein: CASSHFNEQFF
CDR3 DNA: TGCGCCAGCAGCCATTTCAATGAGCAGTTCTTC

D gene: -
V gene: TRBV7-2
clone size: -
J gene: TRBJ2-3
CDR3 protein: CASRKSRVTSTDTQYF
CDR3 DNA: TGTGCCAGCAGGAAAAGCAGGGTAACTAGCACAGATACGCAGTATTTT

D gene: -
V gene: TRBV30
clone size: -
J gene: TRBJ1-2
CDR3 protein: CAWSPRQGGNYGYTF
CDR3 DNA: TGTGCCTGGAGTCCTCGTCAAGGGGGTAACTATGGCTACACCTTC

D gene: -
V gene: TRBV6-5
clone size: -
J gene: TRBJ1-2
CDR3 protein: CASRPQGHPLGYTF
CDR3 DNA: TGTGCCAGCAGGCCTCAGGGACACCCCCTGGGCTACACCTTC

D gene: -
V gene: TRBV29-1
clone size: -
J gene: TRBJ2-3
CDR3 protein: CSVASTLGDTQYF
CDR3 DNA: TGCAGCGTGGCATCCACCTTAGGAGATACGCAGTATTTT

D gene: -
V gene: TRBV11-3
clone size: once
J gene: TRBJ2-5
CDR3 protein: CASSYGVNQETQYF
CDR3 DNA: TGTGCCAGCAGCTACGGGGTAAACCAAGAGACCCAGTACTTC

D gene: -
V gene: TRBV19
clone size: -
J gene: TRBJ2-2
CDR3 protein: CASSIDQGFDTGELFF
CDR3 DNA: TGTGCCAGTAGTATAGATCAAGGTTTCGACACCGGGGAGCTGTTTTTT

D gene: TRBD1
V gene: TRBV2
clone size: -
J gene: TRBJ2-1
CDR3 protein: CASSDRRGRNNEQFF
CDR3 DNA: TGTGCCAGCAGTGACCGAAGGGGGCGAAACAATGAGCAGTTCTTC

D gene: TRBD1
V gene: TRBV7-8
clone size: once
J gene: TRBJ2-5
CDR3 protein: CASSRGQGGGLETQYF
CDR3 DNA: TGTGCCAGCAGCAGGGGACAGGGTGGCGGGTTAGAGACCCAGTACTTC

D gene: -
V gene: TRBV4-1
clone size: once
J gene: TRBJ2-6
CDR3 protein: CASSQVQGVGANVLTF
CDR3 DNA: TGCGCCAGCAGCCAAGTTCAAGGGGTCGGGGCCAACGTCCTGACTTTC

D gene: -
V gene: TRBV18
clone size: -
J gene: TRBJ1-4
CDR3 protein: CASSPTRLSEKLFF
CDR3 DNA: TGTGCCAGCTCACCAACTAGACTGAGTGAAAAACTGTTTTTT

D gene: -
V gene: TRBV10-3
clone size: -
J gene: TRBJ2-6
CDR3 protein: CAIRDYPGANVLTF
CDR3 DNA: TGTGCCATCAGAGATTACCCTGGGGCCAACGTCCTGACTTTC

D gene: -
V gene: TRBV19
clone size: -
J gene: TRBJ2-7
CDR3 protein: CASRADESSYEQYF
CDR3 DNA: TGTGCCAGTAGGGCGGACGAGAGCTCCTACGAGCAGTACTTC

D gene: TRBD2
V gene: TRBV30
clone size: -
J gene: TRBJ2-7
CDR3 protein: CAWSTTSGSNEQYF
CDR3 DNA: TGTGCCTGGAGTACGACTAGCGGGAGCAACGAGCAGTACTTC

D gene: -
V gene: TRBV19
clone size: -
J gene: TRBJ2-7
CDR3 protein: CASSIQGGEQYF
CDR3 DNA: TGTGCCAGTAGTATCCAGGGAGGCGAGCAGTACTTC

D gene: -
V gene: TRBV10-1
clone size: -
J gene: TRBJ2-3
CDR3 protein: CASSHGGTAKRTDTQYF
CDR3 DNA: TGCGCCAGCAGCCACGGCGGGACAGCGAAACGCACAGATACGCAGTATTTT

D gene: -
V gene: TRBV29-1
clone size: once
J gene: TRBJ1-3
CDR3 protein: CSVLYPRSGNTIYF
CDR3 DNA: TGCAGCGTTCTGTACCCGCGCTCTGGAAACACCATATATTTT

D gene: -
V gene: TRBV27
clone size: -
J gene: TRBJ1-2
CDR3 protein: CASSFRRDDNGYTF
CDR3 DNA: TGTGCCAGCAGTTTTCGCAGGGATGATAATGGCTACACCTTC

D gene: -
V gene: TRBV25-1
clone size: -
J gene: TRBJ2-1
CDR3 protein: CASSALGVGQGYNEQFF
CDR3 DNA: TGTGCCAGCAGTGCCCTTGGAGTGGGGCAGGGGTACAATGAGCAGTTCTTC

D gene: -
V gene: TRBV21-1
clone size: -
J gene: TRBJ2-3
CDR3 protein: CASSKLGRISWDKQTLTDTQYF
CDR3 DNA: TGTGCCAGCAGCAAACTCGGTAGAATTTCTTGGGACAAACAAACCCTCACAGATACGCAGTATTTT

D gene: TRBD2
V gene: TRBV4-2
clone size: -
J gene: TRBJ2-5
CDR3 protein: CASSSTGTSNYKETQYF
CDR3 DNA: TGTGCCAGCAGCTCTACCGGGACTAGTAATTACAAAGAGACCCAGTACTTC

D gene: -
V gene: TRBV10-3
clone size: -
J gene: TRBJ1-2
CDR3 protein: CAISDLTGGPDGYTF
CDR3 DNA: TGTGCCATCAGTGACCTCACCGGGGGGCCCGATGGCTACACCTTC

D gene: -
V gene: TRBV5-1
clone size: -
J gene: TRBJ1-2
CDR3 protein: CASSLARDTNYGYTF
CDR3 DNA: TGCGCCAGCAGCTTGGCAAGGGATACCAACTATGGCTACACCTTC

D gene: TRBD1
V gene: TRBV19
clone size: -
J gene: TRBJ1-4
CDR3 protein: CASSLRDRALFF
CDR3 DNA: TGTGCCAGCTCTCTCCGGGACAGAGCACTGTTTTTT

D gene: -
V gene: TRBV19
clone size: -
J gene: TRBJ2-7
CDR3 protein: CASSIGIRYEQYF
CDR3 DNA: TGTGCCAGTAGTATTGGGATTCGCTACGAGCAGTACTTC

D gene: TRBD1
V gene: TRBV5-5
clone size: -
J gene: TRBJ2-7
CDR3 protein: CASSNRDRGAYEQYF
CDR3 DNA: TGTGCCAGCAGCAACCGGGACAGGGGAGCCTACGAGCAGTACTTC

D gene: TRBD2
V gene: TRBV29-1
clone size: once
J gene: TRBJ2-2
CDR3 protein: CSVASGANTGELFF
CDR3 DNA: TGCAGCGTTGCTAGCGGGGCGAACACCGGGGAGCTGTTTTTT

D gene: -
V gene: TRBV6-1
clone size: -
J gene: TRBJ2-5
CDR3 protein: CASSRTFGETQYF
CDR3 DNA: TGTGCCAGCAGTCGAACCTTCGGGGAGACCCAGTACTTC

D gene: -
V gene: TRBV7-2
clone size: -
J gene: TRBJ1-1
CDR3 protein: CASSLIRGARTEAFF
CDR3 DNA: TGTGCCAGCAGCTTAATCCGAGGGGCACGGACTGAAGCTTTCTTT

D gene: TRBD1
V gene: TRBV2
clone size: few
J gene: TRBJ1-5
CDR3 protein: CASRDRGGRQPQHF
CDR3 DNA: TGTGCCAGCAGGGACAGGGGAGGTCGTCAGCCCCAGCATTTT

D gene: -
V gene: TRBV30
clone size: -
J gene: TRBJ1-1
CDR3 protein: CAWSVRRGATAAFF
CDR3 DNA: TGTGCCTGGAGTGTAAGGAGAGGAGCCACGGCGGCTTTCTTT

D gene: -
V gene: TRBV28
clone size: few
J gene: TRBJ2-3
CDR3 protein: CASSRGTPTDTQYF
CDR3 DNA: TGTGCCAGCAGCAGAGGGACACCCACAGATACGCAGTATTTT

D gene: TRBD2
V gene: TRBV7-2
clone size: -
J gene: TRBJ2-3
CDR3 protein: CASSLSLAGGGADTQYF
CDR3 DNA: TGTGCCAGCAGCTTATCCCTAGCGGGAGGGGGAGCAGATACGCAGTATTTT

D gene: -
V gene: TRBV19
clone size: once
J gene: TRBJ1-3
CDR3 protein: CASSHQAGPGQRNTIYF
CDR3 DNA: TGTGCCAGTAGCCACCAGGCCGGGCCAGGGCAACGAAACACCATATATTTT

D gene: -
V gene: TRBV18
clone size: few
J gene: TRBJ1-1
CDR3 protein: CASSHPSQNGGTEAFF
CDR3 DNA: TGTGCCAGCTCACATCCGTCGCAAAACGGTGGCACTGAAGCTTTCTTT

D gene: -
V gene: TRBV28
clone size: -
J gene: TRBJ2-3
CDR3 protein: CASSLMALRYSDTQYF
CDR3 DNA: TGTGCCAGCAGTTTAATGGCCCTAAGATACTCAGATACGCAGTATTTT